This TCR beta chain was recorded in a study of blood T cell repertoires in COVID-19. Study-level background: PBMCs, B-cell-depleted T cells, or T cells provided the cDNA or gDNA that made up the material.

The V gene's germline CDR1 is SEHNR and CDR2 FQNEAQ (reference sequence). The junction had 5 bases not matched to a gene; V was cut back by 4 bases and J by 9 bases. The CDR3 has 15 amino acids. This clone has just a few counts. Original analysis: Reference gene primer amplification in the assay estimated nucleated cell counts. Clones were sequenced by immunoSEQ multiplex PCR, and TCRdb holds only the in-frame ones, with some missing. The DNA was the basis for D and trimming; V, J and clone size are from that table. The table lists under 200,000 clones, under 80% of them singletons. The sequence was collected from an elderly woman with acute or convalescent COVID-19. Sequences were obtained from peripheral blood. The chain recombines TRBV7-9 with TRBJ1-6; TRBD1 agrees at 11 bases. CDR3 in amino acids: CASSSTGTGGSPLHF. CDR3 DNA: TGTGCCAGCAGCTCAACCGGGACAGGGGGTTCACCCCTCCACTTT.